The present TCR beta chain was sequenced within a study of blood T cell repertoires in COVID-19 (TCRdb year 2020). About the investigation overall: Samples from collaborators originated in the United States, Italy and Spain and spanned both the acute and convalescent phases of COVID-19. The material from the prospective study consisted of cDNA or gDNA derived from T cells, B-cell-depleted T cells, or PBMCs. The dataset comprised deeply sampled blood TCRbeta repertoires from subjects exposed to, actively infected with, or recovered from COVID-19. A freely available public database, intended as a resource for researchers studying the immune response to SARS-CoV-2, is where the repertoires were released. Samples were obtained from the ongoing ImmuneRACE study (first 160 participants) and from 950 to 1,500 subjects provided by 6 global collaborators. Nearly every sample came with metadata listing a de-identified subject ID, COVID-19 status, age in years and sex. HLA class I and class II types, where available, came from metadata supplied by the sample provider rather than from assay-based typing.

The CDR3, from cysteine to phenylalanine, totals 15 residues. The sequence is cut down to CDR3 DNA, 45 bases in frame from base 1. V loses 3 bases at its end and J loses 5 bases; junction bases beyond the gene matches: 6. Sequences SGDLS (CDR1) and YYNGEE (CDR2) are obtained from the germline V gene. The immunoSEQ Assay, a bias-controlled multiplex PCR, was used to amplify TCRbeta CDR3 regions from genomic DNA. The source study handled its data this way. The number of nucleated cells in each sample was estimated from the amplification of reference gene primers within the assay. To quantify the absolute abundance of each unique TCRbeta CDR3 rearrangement, sequence reads were collapsed and filtered. Productive Simpson clonality was computed per sample as the square root of Simpson's diversity index over productive rearrangements. TCRdb obtained this table from immuneACCESS and retained in-frame rearrangements with V and J assigned. These tables miss some clones; where compared with another copy, unresolved V genes account for less than half of the shortfall, and the remainder is unexplained. V, J and clone size are taken as reported in that table, and D and trimming were inferred from the DNA itself. This sample comprises under 200,000 clones, roughly 77% of them detected only once. Under 7% of the sample lies in the top ten.

Overall results and qualifications from the work: Clinical and demographic metadata were provided uncurated, with the amount varying by source and participant.

Points on this clone: It lacks a known antigen. Base qualities are not provided; no much larger clone lies one nucleotide away.

In Seattle, one collaborating source enrolled patients while the infection was active and tracked those patients longitudinally over the course of disease. The collaborating institutions used their own protocols to collect whole blood in K2EDTA tubes. For TCRbeta analysis, collaborators shipped samples as frozen whole blood, isolated PBMCs, or DNA extracted from either of those sample types. Sequenced: peripheral blood. The sequence is built from TRBV9 and TRBJ2-5, with 11 middle bases fitting TRBD1. This TCR was recovered from a woman aged 40-49 years with COVID-19, enrolled during active disease. The bases read TGTGCCAGCAGCGCTGGACAGGGGGCTCGGGAGACCCAGTACTTC. It translates to CASSAGQGARETQYF.